This is a list of T cell receptor beta chains from one sample in a study of blood T cell repertoires in COVID-19. Generated by immunoSEQ multiplex PCR, the TCRdb table keeps only in-frame clones and is missing some. The sample has about 170,000 clones, 75% to 90% seen once. The sample consisted of PBMCs or T cells enriched from blood (not recorded which). The receptors derive from a woman between 18 and 29 years old who had recovered from COVID-19. The CDR3 runs from the conserved cysteine through the conserved F or W. Each record gives: J gene, V gene, clone size, D gene, CDR3 protein, CDR3 DNA. A D gene is named only where the DNA matches it firmly. Only part of the rows carry a size: once, few, many, or a class if the clone is expanded.

TRBJ1-1	TRBV6-5	-	TRBD1	CATNRGGNTEAFF	TGTGCCACCAACAGGGGCGGGAACACTGAAGCTTTCTTT
TRBJ1-4	TRBV19	-	TRBD1	CASGDRNEKLFF	TGTGCCAGTGGGGACAGGAATGAAAAACTGTTTTTT
TRBJ2-2	TRBV14	-	TRBD1	CASSLGTGWAGELFF	TGTGCCAGCAGCCTCGGGACAGGGTGGGCCGGGGAGCTGTTTTTT
TRBJ1-2	TRBV28	-	-	CASSFRGGYTF	TGTGCCAGCAGTTTCCGGGGGGGCTACACCTTC
TRBJ1-3	TRBV29-1	-	-	CSVRVNRGSASGNTIYF	TGCAGCGTCAGGGTTAACCGTGGAAGTGCATCTGGAAACACCATATATTTT
TRBJ2-3	TRBV7-2	once	-	CASSLRGISTDTQYF	TGTGCCAGCAGCCTCAGGGGCATAAGCACAGATACGCAGTATTTT
TRBJ1-4	TRBV28	-	-	CASRQDATNEKLFF	TGTGCCAGCAGGCAGGATGCAACTAATGAAAAACTGTTTTTT
TRBJ1-1	TRBV3-1/TRBV3-2	-	-	CASSSMREAFF	TGTGCCAGCAGCTCCATGAGGGAGGCTTTCTTT
TRBJ1-6	TRBV19	-	-	CASSIQLEDSPLHF	TGTGCCAGTAGTATACAGCTCGAGGATTCACCCCTCCACTTT
TRBJ2-7	TRBV7-2	-	-	CASSLVGAHEQYF	TGTGCCAGCAGCTTAGTGGGGGCTCACGAGCAGTACTTC
TRBJ2-4	TRBV3-1/TRBV3-2	-	TRBD2	CASSQDSGAMRYIQYF	TGTGCCAGCAGCCAAGACAGCGGGGCGATGAGGTACATTCAGTACTTC
TRBJ2-2	TRBV6-2/TRBV6-3	-	-	CASSYSTSTGELFF	TGTGCCAGCAGTTACTCGACTAGCACCGGGGAGCTGTTTTTT
TRBJ2-1	TRBV5-4	-	-	CASSFKRRAHDEQFF	TGTGCCAGCAGCTTCAAGAGGCGGGCCCACGATGAGCAGTTCTTC
TRBJ1-5	TRBV18	-	-	CASSPGSWDYQPQHF	TGTGCCAGCTCACCGGGTTCCTGGGACTATCAGCCCCAGCATTTT
TRBJ1-5	TRBV6-5	-	TRBD1	CASSIGTGLNQPQHF	TGTGCCAGCAGTATCGGGACAGGGCTTAATCAGCCCCAGCATTTT
TRBJ2-7	TRBV7-2	-	-	CASKRQVGFEQYF	TGTGCCAGCAAGAGACAGGTCGGGTTCGAGCAGTACTTC
TRBJ1-2	TRBV29-1	-	-	CSVPFHRAHYGYTF	TGCAGCGTCCCCTTTCACAGGGCCCACTATGGCTACACCTTC
TRBJ2-1	TRBV10-3	-	-	CAIRKAVSSYNEQFF	TGTGCCATCAGGAAAGCGGTGAGCTCCTACAATGAGCAGTTCTTC
TRBJ2-7	TRBV5-4	once	-	CASSLVGGAEQYF	TGTGCCAGCAGCTTGGTCGGGGGAGCCGAGCAGTACTTC
TRBJ1-2	TRBV10-3	-	TRBD1	CAISESGQGYGYTF	TGTGCCATCAGTGAGTCTGGACAGGGCTATGGCTACACCTTC
TRBJ2-4	TRBV5-6	-	TRBD2	CASSLAGGTKNIQYF	TGTGCCAGCAGCTTGGCGGGGGGAACCAAAAACATTCAGTACTTC
TRBJ1-2	TRBV4-1	once	TRBD1	CASSQGRQGSYYGYTF	TGCGCCAGCAGCCAAGGCCGACAGGGGTCCTACTATGGCTACACCTTC
TRBJ1-1	TRBV6-2/TRBV6-3	-	-	CASSYLGTDYSEAFF	TGTGCCAGCAGTTACCTCGGGACGGACTACTCTGAAGCTTTCTTT
TRBJ2-3	TRBV27	-	-	CASSYGTDTQYF	TGTGCCAGCAGTTACGGGACAGATACGCAGTATTTT
TRBJ2-7	TRBV7-9	-	-	CASSPSWSSYEQYF	TGTGCCAGCAGCCCCAGCTGGAGCTCCTACGAGCAGTACTTC
TRBJ2-2	TRBV19	-	TRBD2	CASSMIAGANGELFF	TGTGCCAGTAGTATGATAGCGGGAGCGAACGGGGAGCTGTTTTTT
TRBJ2-2	TRBV19	-	TRBD1	CASSGGTGGNTGELFF	TGTGCCAGTAGTGGGGGGACAGGGGGCAACACCGGGGAGCTGTTTTTT
TRBJ2-7	TRBV4-3	-	TRBD2	CASSQIPSAGGSEQYF	TGCGCCAGCAGCCAGATCCCCTCCGCGGGAGGGTCGGAGCAGTACTTC
TRBJ2-7	TRBV10-3	-	TRBD2	CAISESGIERGAYEQYF	TGTGCCATCAGTGAGTCGGGGATTGAGCGGGGGGCCTACGAGCAGTACTTC
TRBJ2-1	TRBV5-4	once	TRBD2	CASSRGLAGGQDNEQFF	TGTGCCAGCAGCCGTGGACTAGCGGGAGGGCAGGACAATGAGCAGTTCTTC
TRBJ2-3	TRBV12-3/TRBV12-4	-	-	CASSLFLDTQYF	TGTGCCAGCAGTTTATTCCTAGATACGCAGTATTTT
TRBJ2-7	TRBV30	-	TRBD1	CAWSLFRTGDGRTSYEQYF	TGTGCCTGGAGTCTATTCCGGACAGGGGATGGGCGGACCTCCTACGAGCAGTACTTC
TRBJ2-7	TRBV5-5	-	TRBD1	CASSLVEGQGSF	TGTGCCAGCAGCTTGGTGGAGGGACAGGGTTCCTTC
TRBJ1-2	TRBV20-1	-	-	CSARVGYGYTF	TGCAGTGCTAGAGTCGGGTATGGCTACACCTTC
TRBJ1-5	TRBV28	-	-	CASKKSGTSRYYQPQHF	TGTGCCAGCAAGAAATCCGGGACATCACGATATTATCAGCCCCAGCATTTT
TRBJ2-4	TRBV28	-	-	CASSSRVNIQYF	TGTGCCAGCAGTTCCAGGGTCAACATTCAGTACTTC
TRBJ1-6	TRBV27	-	-	CASSLSISFTGSPLHF	TGTGCCAGCAGTTTATCGATAAGTTTTACCGGTTCACCCCTCCACTTT
TRBJ1-6	TRBV5-1	-	TRBD1	CASSPTRDRNSPLHF	TGCGCCAGCAGCCCAACCCGGGACAGAAATTCACCCCTCCACTTT
TRBJ2-1	TRBV5-6	-	TRBD2	CASSLYQGLAGTNEQFF	TGTGCCAGCAGCCTCTACCAAGGACTAGCGGGAACCAATGAGCAGTTCTTC
TRBJ1-6	TRBV18	-	TRBD1	CASSPDRGHSPLHF	TGTGCCAGCTCACCGGACAGGGGGCATTCACCCCTCCACTTT
TRBJ2-7	TRBV5-8	-	TRBD2	CASSLRGGREQYF	TGTGCCAGCAGCTTGCGGGGGGGCCGGGAGCAGTACTTC
TRBJ2-2	TRBV6-4	-	-	CASKGEPGAPGELFF	TGTGCCAGCAAGGGTGAGCCTGGGGCACCCGGGGAGCTGTTTTTT
TRBJ1-6	TRBV25-1	once	-	CASSVFGRNSPLHF	TGTGCCAGCAGTGTATTTGGGAGGAATTCACCCCTCCACTTT
TRBJ1-5	TRBV2	-	-	CASSSIESNQPQHF	TGTGCCAGCAGTAGCATCGAGAGCAATCAGCCCCAGCATTTT
TRBJ2-3	TRBV30	-	TRBD2	CAWSDGEGGDTQYF	TGTGCCTGGAGTGACGGGGAGGGAGGTGATACGCAGTATTTT
TRBJ2-2	TRBV6-7	-	TRBD2	CASGTSGMPPRHTGELFF	TGTGCCAGCGGGACTAGCGGGATGCCCCCTCGTCACACCGGGGAGCTGTTTTTT
TRBJ2-7	TRBV7-8	-	-	CASSLAGVVDEQYF	TGTGCCAGCAGCTTAGCGGGAGTTGTGGACGAGCAGTACTTC
TRBJ1-1	TRBV29-1	-	-	CSGEGANTEAFF	TGCAGCGGCGAAGGAGCCAACACTGAAGCTTTCTTT
TRBJ2-4	TRBV7-9	-	TRBD2	CASSLVGLGLAGEIQYF	TGTGCCAGCAGCTTAGTAGGTCTGGGACTAGCGGGTGAGATTCAGTACTTC
TRBJ2-7	TRBV7-9	-	-	CASSSVGDSTYEQYF	TGTGCCAGCAGCTCAGTGGGTGACAGTACCTACGAGCAGTACTTC
TRBJ1-5	TRBV12-5	many	-	CASGLAGNQPQHF	TGTGCTAGTGGTTTGGCGGGGAATCAGCCCCAGCATTTT
TRBJ2-7	TRBV15	-	-	CATSRDVAGREQGNF	TGTGCCACCAGCAGAGATGTAGCGGGACGCGAACAGGGGAACTTC
TRBJ1-2	TRBV5-5	many	-	CASSLGPGDNYGYTF	TGTGCCAGCAGCTTGGGTCCAGGCGATAACTATGGCTACACCTTC
TRBJ2-1	TRBV27	-	TRBD2	CASTAGDNEQFF	TGTGCCAGCACTGCGGGAGACAATGAGCAGTTCTTC
TRBJ1-1	TRBV3-1/TRBV3-2	-	-	CASSQYTVGGLEAFF	TGTGCCAGCAGCCAATATACGGTGGGAGGGCTTGAAGCTTTCTTT
TRBJ1-4	TRBV21-1	-	-	CASSTVVRPFLDRAGEKLFF	TGTGCCAGCAGCACGGTCGTAAGGCCTTTCCTGGACAGGGCTGGTGAAAAACTGTTTTTT
TRBJ2-7	TRBV7-9	once	TRBD1	CASSPDRGPYEQYF	TGTGCCAGCAGCCCTGACAGGGGTCCCTACGAGCAGTACTTC